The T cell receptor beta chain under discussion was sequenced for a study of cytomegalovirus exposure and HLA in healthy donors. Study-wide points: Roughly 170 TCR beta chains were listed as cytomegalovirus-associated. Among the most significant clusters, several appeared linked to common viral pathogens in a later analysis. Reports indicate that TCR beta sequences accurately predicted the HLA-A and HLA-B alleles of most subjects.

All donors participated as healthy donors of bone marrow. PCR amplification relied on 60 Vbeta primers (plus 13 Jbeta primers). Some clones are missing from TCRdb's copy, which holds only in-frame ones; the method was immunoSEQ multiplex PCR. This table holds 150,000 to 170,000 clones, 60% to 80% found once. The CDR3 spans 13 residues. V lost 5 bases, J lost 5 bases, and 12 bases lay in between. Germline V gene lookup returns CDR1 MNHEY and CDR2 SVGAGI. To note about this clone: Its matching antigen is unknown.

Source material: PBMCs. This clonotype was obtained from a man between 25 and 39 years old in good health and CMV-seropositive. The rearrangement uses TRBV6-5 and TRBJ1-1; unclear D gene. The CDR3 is CASSLFQSTEAFF. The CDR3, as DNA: TGTGCCAGCAGTCTGTTCCAGTCGACTGAAGCTTTCTTT.